This T cell receptor beta chain was captured by sequencing in a study of cytomegalovirus exposure and HLA in healthy donors. The PCR ran on 60 Vbeta and 13 Jbeta primers. Using immunoSEQ multiplex PCR, the repertoire was profiled, and TCRdb retains in-frame clones only, with some absent. The sample lists 90,000 to 100,000 clones; about 80% were seen once. This CDR3 contains 16 residues. Germline CDR1 and CDR2: SEHNR and FQNEAQ (reference sequence). Judged by abundance, this clone is medium-sized. Its antigen is currently unknown. The junction departs from the called germline gene at one end, perhaps through a read error. Findings and limits, study-wide: It was reported that TCR beta sequences correctly inferred the HLA-A and HLA-B alleles for most subjects. About 87% or about 30% of the time was how often most TCR beta V segments were productive, according to an earlier analysis. Relative to the roughly 700-donor mean, N-insertions were reportedly fewer in an Asian-associated ancestry cluster in a later analysis.

The TCR sequence derives from a man in his forties or fifties in good health and CMV-seronegative. Source material: PBMCs. The chain uses TRBV7-9 and TRBJ2-2, with 7 bases identical to TRBD1. The CDR3 reads CSSSLLEQGTDGELFF. Here the CDR3 DNA reads TGTTCCAGCAGCTTACTGGAACAGGGGACGGACGGGGAGCTGTTTTTT.